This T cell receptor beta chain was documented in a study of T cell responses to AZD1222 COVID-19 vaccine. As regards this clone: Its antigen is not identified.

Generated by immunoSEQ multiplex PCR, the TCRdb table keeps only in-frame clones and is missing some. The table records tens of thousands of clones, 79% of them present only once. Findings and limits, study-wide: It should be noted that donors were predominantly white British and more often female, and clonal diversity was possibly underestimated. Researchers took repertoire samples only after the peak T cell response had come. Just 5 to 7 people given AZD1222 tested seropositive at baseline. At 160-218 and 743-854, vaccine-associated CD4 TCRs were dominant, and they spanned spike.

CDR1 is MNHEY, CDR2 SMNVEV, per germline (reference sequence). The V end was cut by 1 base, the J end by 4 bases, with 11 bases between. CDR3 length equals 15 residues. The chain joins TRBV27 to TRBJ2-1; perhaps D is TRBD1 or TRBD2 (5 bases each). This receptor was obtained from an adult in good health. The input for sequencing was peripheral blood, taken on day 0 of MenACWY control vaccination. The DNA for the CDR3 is TGTGCCAGCAGTTTATTGGGGGAGAGGTACAATGAGCAGTTCTTC. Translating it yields CASSLLGERYNEQFF.